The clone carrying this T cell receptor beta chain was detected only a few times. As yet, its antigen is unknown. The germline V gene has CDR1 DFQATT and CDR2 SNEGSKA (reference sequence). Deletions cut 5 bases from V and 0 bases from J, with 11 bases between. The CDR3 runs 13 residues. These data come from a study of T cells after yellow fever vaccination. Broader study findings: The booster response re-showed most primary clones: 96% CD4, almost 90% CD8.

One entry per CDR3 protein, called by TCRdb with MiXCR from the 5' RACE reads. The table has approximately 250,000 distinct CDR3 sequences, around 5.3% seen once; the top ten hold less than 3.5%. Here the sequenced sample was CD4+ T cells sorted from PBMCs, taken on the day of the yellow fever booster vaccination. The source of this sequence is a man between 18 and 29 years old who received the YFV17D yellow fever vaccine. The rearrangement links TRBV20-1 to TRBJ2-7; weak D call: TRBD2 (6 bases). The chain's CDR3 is CSALSGRSYEQYF. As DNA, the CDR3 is TGCAGTGCTTTAAGCGGGCGCTCCTACGAGCAGTACTTC.